These 22 T cell receptor beta chains share one sample of origin, sequenced in a study of T cells in Graves' hyperthyroidism and ophthalmopathy. Template material for amplifying TCR beta CDR3 regions consisted of RNA transcripts. The HTBI primer set served for first-round RT-PCR of the TCR CDR3. TCRdb re-called the multiplex PCR reads through MiXCR, storing one row per CDR3 protein. The table has around 720,000 distinct CDR3 sequences, just over 35% seen once. The sequencing sample was made of blood. Receptors originate from a woman in her thirties or forties with Graves' hyperthyroidism.

Worth noting for this clonotype: One base away lies a much larger clone, so this may be a sequencing read error. The V and J genes are TRBV7-9 and TRBJ2-5, with no clear D. This CDR3 is 13 amino acids long. Germline CDR1 SEHNR, CDR2 FQNEAQ (reference sequence). CDR3 in DNA: TGTACCAGCAGCTTATCCCGTTGGGGGACCCAGTACTTC. This gives the protein CTSSLSRWGTQYF.

This clonotype came up many times. The V gene is TRBV12-3 or TRBV12-4, the J gene TRBJ1-1; TRBD1 matches 7 bases. The CDR3 runs 14 residues. V trimming: 5 bases; J trimming: 6 bases; junction bases outside the gene matches: 9. Here the CDR3 reads CASSPTGNHPEAFF. The CDR3 coding sequence is TGTGCCAGCAGTCCGACAGGGAACCATCCTGAAGCTTTCTTT.

Only a few counts were recorded for this clonotype. This rearrangement joins TRBV12-3 or TRBV12-4 to TRBJ2-2; maybe TRBD2 (6 bases). CDR3 length equals 14 residues. V shed 7 bases and J shed 3 bases, with 12 bases lying between them. CDR3 in amino acids: CASTTPGDTGELFF. The CDR3, as DNA: TGTGCCAGCACCACGCCGGGGGACACCGGGGAGCTGTTTTTT.

Points on this clonotype: A read error may account for a junction end that differs from germline. This chain joins TRBV7-2 and TRBJ2-7; D perhaps matches TRBD2 (5 bases). The J call is uncertain, as TRBJ2-1 better fits the DNA end. In germline, CDR1 is SGHTA, CDR2 FQGNSA. The CDR3 is 15 residues long. The CDR3 DNA sequence: TGCGCCAGCAGCTTGGAAACGGGAAGGATAGATGAGCAGTTCTTC. Translated: CASSLETGRIDEQFF.

About this clonotype itself: A read error is likely, as this CDR3 ends without the conserved phenylalanine or tryptophan. This chain joins TRBV29-1 and TRBJ1-1; the D is unclear. Between the trimmed V and J ends, which lost 7 bases and 11 bases, there was a span of 11 bases. This CDR3 has 9 residues. CDR1 and CDR2 (germline): SQVTM, ANQGSEA. The chain's CDR3 is CSDMRDAFL. The CDR3 DNA reads TGCAGCGATATGAGGGATGCTTTCCTT.

This clonotype was observed once. This chain links TRBV5-6 with TRBJ2-1; 9 bases fit TRBD1. This CDR3 region has 17 residues. Germline-derived CDR1 and CDR2 are SGHDT and YYEEEE. Unmatched junction bases numbered 13, after V lost 3 bases and J lost 6 bases. CDR3 protein: CASSSTLGTGRGNEQFF. CDR3 nucleotides: TGTGCCAGCAGCTCGACCTTAGGGACAGGGAGGGGCAATGAGCAGTTCTTC. The entire variable domain, with the rest obtained from reference TRBV5-6 and TRBJ2-1, is as follows: DAGVTQSPTHLIKTRGQQVTLRCSPKSGHDTVSWYQQALGQGPQFIFQYYEEEERQRGNFPDRFSGHQFPNYSSELNVNALLLGDSALYLCASSSTLGTGRGNEQFFGPGTRLTVL.

This clonotype was seen repeatedly, ten times or more. This chain joins TRBV15 and TRBJ2-2; D possibly corresponds to TRBD2 (5 bases). The CDR3 is made up of 18 amino acids. Trimming removed 0 bases from V and 0 bases from J, with 14 bases in between. The germline CDR1 and CDR2 sequences are LNHNV and YYDKDF (reference sequence). CDR3 nucleotide sequence: TGTGCCACCAGCAGAGATCATTTGGTTAGCGCGAACACCGGGGAGCTGTTTTTT. This translates into CATSRDHLVSANTGELFF.

This clonotype was counted ten times or more. The chain links TRBV9 to TRBJ1-6; D unresolved. The germline V gene encodes CDR1 SGDLS and CDR2 YYNGEE. Trimming removed 0 bases from V and 10 bases from J, with 11 bases in between. The length of the CDR3 is 14 residues. CDR3 sequence: CASSVGVSRSPLHF. In DNA, the CDR3 is TGTGCCAGCAGCGTAGGGGTTAGTCGGTCACCCCTCCACTTT.

The table lists this clonotype with a few counts. This chain connects TRBV12-3 or TRBV12-4 to TRBJ1-3, with 7 nucleotides matching TRBD1. Germline trimming cut 6 bases from V and 4 bases from J; bases unmatched to any gene: 9. The CDR3 runs 15 residues. CDR3 bases: TGTGCCAGCAGAATAAGACAGGGTGGAGGAAACACCATATATTTT. Amino acid sequence: CASRIRQGGGNTIYF.

The rearrangement uses TRBV7-2 and TRBJ2-5; 7 nucleotides line up with TRBD1. Germline CDR1 and CDR2: SGHTA and FQGNSA. The CDR3 is 14 amino acids. The V gene end was trimmed by 6 bases and the J gene end by 4 bases; junction bases not matched to a gene: 8. The CDR3 DNA is TGTGCCAGCAGACCAAGGGGGCTGGGAGAGACCCAGTACTTC. Encoded protein: CASRPRGLGETQYF.

A note on this clonotype: A much bigger clone sits one base away, suggesting this may be a read error. CDR3 residues: CAISPGTNPYEQYF. CDR3 in DNA: TGTGCCATCAGCCCCGGGACAAACCCCTACGAGCAGTACTTC. The J gene is TRBJ2-7, the V gene TRBV10-3; tentative D call: TRBD1 (6 bases). Germline CDR1 is ENHRY and CDR2 is SYGVKD. V shed 6 bases and J shed 2 bases, with 14 bases lying between them. The CDR3 is 14 amino acids.

The chain uses TRBV10-2 and TRBJ1-1; D is uncertain. CDR3 length: 13 amino acids. Germline lookup yields CDR1 WSHSY and CDR2 SAAADI. The V end lost 6 bases, the J end lost 4 bases, and 12 bases lay between the germline ends. CDR3 bases: TGCGCCAGCAGCCCGACCGTGAGCACTGAAGCTTTCTTT. This encodes CASSPTVSTEAFF.

This clonotype was counted between two and nine times. V gene TRBV7-9 combines with J gene TRBJ2-7; 12 bases map to TRBD1. CDR1 and CDR2 (germline): SEHNR, FQNEAQ (reference sequence). CDR3 length: 15 amino acids. The junction had 7 bases not matched to a gene; V was cut back by 5 bases and J by 5 bases. The CDR3 bases are TGTGCCAGCAGCCCCCGGGGGACAGGGGGCCACGAGCAGTACTTC. Its protein is CASSPRGTGGHEQYF.

This clonotype was counted many times. The CDR3 spells CASSVGSEETQYF. CDR3 nucleotides: TGTGCCAGCAGCGTAGGAAGCGAAGAGACCCAGTACTTC. This chain joins TRBV9 and TRBJ2-5; D is uncertain. The ends were cut back, 0 bases at V and 3 bases at J, with 6 bases in the middle. The length of the CDR3 is 13 residues. Germline V CDR1 and CDR2: SGDLS, YYNGEE. Complete variable domain (other parts from reference TRBV9 and TRBJ2-5): DSGVTQTPKHLITATGQRVTLRCSPRSGDLSVYWYQQSLDQGLQFLIQYYNGEERAKGNILERFSAQQFPDLHSELNLSSLELGDSALYFCASSVGSEETQYFGPGTRLLVL.

This clonotype was observed at least ten times. The chain combines TRBV19 with TRBJ2-7; 7 bases match TRBD2. V was clipped by 3 bases and J by 2 bases; unmatched bases: 4. Germline CDR1 reads LNHDA; CDR2 reads SQIVND (reference sequence). The CDR3 runs to 14 residues. CDR3 DNA sequence: TGTGCCAGTAGTATGTTAGCGGGTCCCTACGAGCAGTACTTC. It encodes CASSMLAGPYEQYF. Drawing the rest from reference TRBV19 and TRBJ2-7, the complete variable domain is DGGITQSPKYLFRKEGQNVTLSCEQNLNHDAMYWYRQDPGQGLRLIYYSQIVNDFQKGDIAEGYSVSREKKESFPLTVTSAQKNPTAFYLCASSMLAGPYEQYFGPGTRLTVT.

J is TRBJ2-5 and V is TRBV6-5; D remains ambiguous. Looked up from germline, CDR1 is MNHEY and CDR2 is SVGAGI. Trimming took 4 bases from V and 2 from J, leaving 17 bases between them. The CDR3 extends over 16 amino acids. CDR3 sequence reads: CASSLTTGVLQETQYF. DNA of the CDR3: TGTGCCAGCAGTTTGACGACTGGCGTGCTACAAGAGACCCAGTACTTC.

The rearrangement links TRBV7-6 to TRBJ2-5; TRBD2 agrees at 10 bases. CDR3 length: 16 amino acids. The germline V gene encodes CDR1 SGHVS and CDR2 FNYEAQ. V shed 5 bases, J shed 4 bases, and the junction held 10 bases outside the gene matches. CDR3 loop: CASSKDPSGGRETQYF. CDR3 DNA: TGTGCCAGCAGCAAAGACCCTAGCGGGGGTCGAGAGACCCAGTACTTC.

As to this clonotype: The junction shows a germline mismatch at one end, possibly a read error. J is TRBJ2-2 and V is TRBV4-1, with D tentatively TRBD1 (6 bases). Germline loops: CDR1 MGHRA, CDR2 YSYEKL. The CDR3 loop spans 16 amino acids. The CDR3 loop reads CASSQEGGLVTGELFF. As DNA, the CDR3 is TGTGCCAGCAGCCAAGAAGGGGGTTTGGTTACCGGGGAGCTGTTTTTT.

The rearrangement uses TRBV2 and TRBJ1-2; D perhaps matches TRBD1 (5 bases). This CDR3 is built from 14 residues. Trimming stripped 6 bases from V and 8 bases from J, with 19 bases between. The germline V gene encodes CDR1 SNHLY and CDR2 FYNNEI. CDR3 sequence: CASSQGTVNMGYTF. Here the CDR3 DNA reads TGTGCCAGCAGCCAAGGGACCGTCAATATGGGCTACACCTTC.

This clonotype turned up a few times. The chain uses TRBV5-6 and TRBJ1-5; D ambiguous. The CDR3 is made up of 14 amino acids. Trimming took off 0 bases at V and 7 bases at J, with 11 bases between the two ends. CDR1 and CDR2 from the germline V gene are SGHDT and YYEEEE. CDR3 nucleotides: TGTGCCAGCAGCTTGGACCCAAATGGACAGCCCCAGCATTTT. Protein: CASSLDPNGQPQHF.

This clonotype was seen only a few times. The rearrangement links TRBV5-1 to TRBJ1-6; D ambiguous. The length of the CDR3 is 13 residues. Trimming left V 5 bases short and J 10 bases short, with 13 bases between. The germline V gene has CDR1 SGHRS and CDR2 YFSETQ. The chain's CDR3 is CASRGTDQSPLHF. The CDR3 coding sequence is TGCGCCAGCAGGGGTACAGATCAATCACCCCTCCACTTT.

The chain is built from TRBV6-5 and TRBJ1-1; no clear D gene. The CDR3 extends over 13 amino acids. CDR1 and CDR2 (germline): MNHEY, SVGAGI. Trimming removed 2 bases at V and 3 bases at J, with 7 bases between. In nucleotides, the CDR3 is TGTGCCAGCAGTTACACCCTGGACACTGAAGCTTTCTTT. Amino acids: CASSYTLDTEAFF.